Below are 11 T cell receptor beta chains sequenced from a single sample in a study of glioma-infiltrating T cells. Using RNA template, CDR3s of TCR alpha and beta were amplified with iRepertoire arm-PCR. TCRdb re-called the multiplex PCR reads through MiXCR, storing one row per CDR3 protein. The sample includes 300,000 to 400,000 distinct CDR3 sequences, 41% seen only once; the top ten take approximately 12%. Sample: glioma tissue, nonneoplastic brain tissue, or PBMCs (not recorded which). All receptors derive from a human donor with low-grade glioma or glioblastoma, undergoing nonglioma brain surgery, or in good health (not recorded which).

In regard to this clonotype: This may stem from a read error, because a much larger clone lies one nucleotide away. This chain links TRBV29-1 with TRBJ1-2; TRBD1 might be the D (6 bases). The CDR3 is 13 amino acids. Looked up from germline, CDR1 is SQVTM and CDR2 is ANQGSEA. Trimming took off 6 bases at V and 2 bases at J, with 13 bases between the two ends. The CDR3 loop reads CSVGGRGNYGYTF. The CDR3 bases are TGCAGCGTCGGGGGCAGGGGAAACTATGGCTACACCTTC.

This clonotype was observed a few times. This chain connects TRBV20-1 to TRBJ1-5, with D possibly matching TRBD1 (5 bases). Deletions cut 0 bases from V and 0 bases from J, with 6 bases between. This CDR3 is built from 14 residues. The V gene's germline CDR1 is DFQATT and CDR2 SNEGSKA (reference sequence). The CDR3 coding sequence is TGCAGTGCTAGAGAGGGGCCTAGCAATCAGCCCCAGCATTTT. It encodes CSAREGPSNQPQHF.

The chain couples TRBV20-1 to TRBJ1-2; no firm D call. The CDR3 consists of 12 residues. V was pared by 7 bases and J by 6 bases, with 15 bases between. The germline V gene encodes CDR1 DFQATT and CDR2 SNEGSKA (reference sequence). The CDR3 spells CSVRWASHGYTF. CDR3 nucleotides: TGCAGTGTTAGGTGGGCAAGCCATGGCTACACCTTC.

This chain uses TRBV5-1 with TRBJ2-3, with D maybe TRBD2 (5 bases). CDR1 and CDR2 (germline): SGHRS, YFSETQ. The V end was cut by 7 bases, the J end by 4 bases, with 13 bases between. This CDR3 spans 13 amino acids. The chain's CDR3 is CASARWGADTQYF. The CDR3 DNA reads TGCGCCAGCGCTCGCTGGGGAGCAGATACGCAGTATTTT.

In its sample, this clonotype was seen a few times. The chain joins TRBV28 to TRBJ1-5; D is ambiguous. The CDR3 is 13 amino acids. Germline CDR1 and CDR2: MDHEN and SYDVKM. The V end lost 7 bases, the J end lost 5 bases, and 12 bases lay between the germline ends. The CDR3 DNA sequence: TGTGCCAGCACCCCAATGGTAGATCAGCCCCAGCATTTT. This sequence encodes CASTPMVDQPQHF.

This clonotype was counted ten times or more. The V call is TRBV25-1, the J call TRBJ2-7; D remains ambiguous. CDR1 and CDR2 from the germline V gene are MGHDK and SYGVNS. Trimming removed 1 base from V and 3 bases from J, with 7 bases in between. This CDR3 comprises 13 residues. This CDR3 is CASSEWTGYEQYF. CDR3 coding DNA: TGTGCCAGCAGTGAATGGACGGGCTACGAGCAGTACTTC.

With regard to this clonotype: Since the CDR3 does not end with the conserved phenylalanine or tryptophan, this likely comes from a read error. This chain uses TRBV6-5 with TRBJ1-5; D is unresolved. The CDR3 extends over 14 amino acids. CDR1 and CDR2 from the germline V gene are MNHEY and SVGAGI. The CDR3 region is CASARRNSNQPQHS. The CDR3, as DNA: TGTGCCAGCGCCAGGCGTAATAGCAATCAGCCTCAGCATTCT.

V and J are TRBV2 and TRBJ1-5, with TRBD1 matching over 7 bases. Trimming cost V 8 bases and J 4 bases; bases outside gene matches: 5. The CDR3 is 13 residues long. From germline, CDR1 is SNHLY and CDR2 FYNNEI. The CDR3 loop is CASVRDSNQPQHF. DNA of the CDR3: TGTGCCAGCGTCCGGGACAGTAATCAGCCCCAGCATTTT.

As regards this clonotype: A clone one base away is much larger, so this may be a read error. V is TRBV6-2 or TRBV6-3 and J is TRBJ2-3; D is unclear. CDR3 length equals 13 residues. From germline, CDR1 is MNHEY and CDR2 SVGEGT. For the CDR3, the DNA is TGTGCCAGCAGTTTGCTCGACGCAGATATGCAGTATTTT. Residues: CASSLLDADMQYF.

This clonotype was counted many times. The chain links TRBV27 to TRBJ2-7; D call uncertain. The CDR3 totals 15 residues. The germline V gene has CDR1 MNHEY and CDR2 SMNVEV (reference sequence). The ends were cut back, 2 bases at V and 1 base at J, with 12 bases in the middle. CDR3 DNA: TGTGCCAGCAGTTTAAGTGCGGCCATGTCCTACGAGCAGTACTTC. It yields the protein CASSLSAAMSYEQYF.

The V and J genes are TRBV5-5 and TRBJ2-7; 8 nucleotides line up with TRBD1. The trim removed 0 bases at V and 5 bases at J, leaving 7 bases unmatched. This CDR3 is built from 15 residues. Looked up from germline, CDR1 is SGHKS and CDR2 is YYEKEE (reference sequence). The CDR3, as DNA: TGTGCCAGCAGCTTGGGATGGACAGGGTGGGACGAGCAGTACTTC. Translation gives CASSLGWTGWDEQYF.